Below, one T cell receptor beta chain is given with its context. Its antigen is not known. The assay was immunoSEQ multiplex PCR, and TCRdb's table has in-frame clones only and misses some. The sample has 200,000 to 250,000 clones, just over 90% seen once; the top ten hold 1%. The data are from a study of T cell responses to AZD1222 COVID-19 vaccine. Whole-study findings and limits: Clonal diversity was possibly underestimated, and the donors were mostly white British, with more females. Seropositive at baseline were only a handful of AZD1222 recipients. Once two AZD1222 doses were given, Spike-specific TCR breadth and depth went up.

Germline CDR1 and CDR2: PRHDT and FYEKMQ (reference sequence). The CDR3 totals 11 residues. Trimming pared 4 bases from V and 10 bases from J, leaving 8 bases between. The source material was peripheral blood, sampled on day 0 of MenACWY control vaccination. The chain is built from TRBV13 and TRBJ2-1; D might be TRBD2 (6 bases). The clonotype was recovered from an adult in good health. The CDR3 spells CASSSGREQFF. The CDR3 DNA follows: TGTGCCAGCAGCTCCGGGAGAGAGCAGTTCTTC.